The sample holds a few counts of the clone carrying this TCR beta chain. What it binds is unknown. The sample belongs to a study of radiotherapy plus CTLA-4 blockade in lung cancer. Study overall: Of all patients, more than 15% responded objectively and 25% to 40% showed disease control. General study results and limits: The best predictor of response was reported to be early blood T cell clone dynamics, with interferon-beta.

Trimming stripped 0 bases from V and 5 bases from J, with 11 bases between. Germline V gene data show CDR1 as MGHRA and CDR2 as YSYEKL. The CDR3 sequence is 14 residues long. The method was immunoSEQ multiplex PCR; TCRdb's version includes in-frame clones alone and lacks a portion of them. The sample records some 30,000 clones, under 85% being singletons. The sequence was obtained from a human donor with non-small cell lung cancer that progressed on radiotherapy plus ipilimumab. Sequencing used peripheral blood, obtained from a patient treated with radiotherapy plus ipilimumab. V and J are TRBV4-1 and TRBJ2-7; D might be TRBD1 or TRBD2, each matching 5 bases. CDR3: CASSQDRGVNEQYF. The CDR3 DNA follows: TGCGCCAGCAGCCAAGATAGGGGAGTCAACGAGCAGTACTTC.